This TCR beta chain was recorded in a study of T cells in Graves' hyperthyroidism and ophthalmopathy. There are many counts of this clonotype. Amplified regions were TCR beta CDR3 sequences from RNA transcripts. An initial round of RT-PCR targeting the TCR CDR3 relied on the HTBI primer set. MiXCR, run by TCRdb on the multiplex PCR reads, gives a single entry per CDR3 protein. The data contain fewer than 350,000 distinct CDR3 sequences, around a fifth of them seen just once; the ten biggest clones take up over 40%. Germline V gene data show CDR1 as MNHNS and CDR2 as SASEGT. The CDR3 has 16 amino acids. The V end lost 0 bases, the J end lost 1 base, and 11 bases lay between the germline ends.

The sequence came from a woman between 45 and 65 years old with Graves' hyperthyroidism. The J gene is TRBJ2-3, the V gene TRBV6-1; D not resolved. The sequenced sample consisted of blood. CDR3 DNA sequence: TGTGCCAGCAGTGAAGCTGAAGGGTTGGGCACAGATACGCAGTATTTT. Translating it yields CASSEAEGLGTDTQYF.